The T cell receptor (beta chain) described here comes from a study of beta chain features in type 1 diabetes. Study conclusions and caveats: For Type 1 diabetes patients, all four CD4+ subsets carried TCRB CDR3s that were moderately but significantly shorter. The study found fewer insertions and more deletions at VDJ junctions in type 1 diabetes patients. It was possible that PCR favored shorter templates, equally so in patients and controls.

Isolated RNA was reverse transcribed in full, so expressed TCRB transcripts were sequenced. This table comes from immunoSEQ multiplex PCR, and its TCRdb copy is limited to in-frame clones, with some not included. The profile covers about 27,000 clones, with approximately 55% appearing a single time and approximately 1.4% taken by the ten largest. Details on this clone: The antigen is undetermined.

Sequencing was done on a sample of Tregs from blood. The sequence was obtained from a woman younger than 30 with type 1 diabetes.

The CDR3 sequence is CASSLAGGNYGYTF. The CDR3 coding sequence is TGCGCCAGCAGCTTGGCAGGGGGTAACTATGGCTACACCTTC. The chain uses TRBV5-1 and TRBJ1-2; 7 bases match TRBD1. The CDR3 loop spans 14 amino acids. Germline assignment: CDR1 SGHRS and CDR2 YFSETQ. The V and J ends lost 0 bases and 1 base, in that order; junction bases with no gene match: 0.